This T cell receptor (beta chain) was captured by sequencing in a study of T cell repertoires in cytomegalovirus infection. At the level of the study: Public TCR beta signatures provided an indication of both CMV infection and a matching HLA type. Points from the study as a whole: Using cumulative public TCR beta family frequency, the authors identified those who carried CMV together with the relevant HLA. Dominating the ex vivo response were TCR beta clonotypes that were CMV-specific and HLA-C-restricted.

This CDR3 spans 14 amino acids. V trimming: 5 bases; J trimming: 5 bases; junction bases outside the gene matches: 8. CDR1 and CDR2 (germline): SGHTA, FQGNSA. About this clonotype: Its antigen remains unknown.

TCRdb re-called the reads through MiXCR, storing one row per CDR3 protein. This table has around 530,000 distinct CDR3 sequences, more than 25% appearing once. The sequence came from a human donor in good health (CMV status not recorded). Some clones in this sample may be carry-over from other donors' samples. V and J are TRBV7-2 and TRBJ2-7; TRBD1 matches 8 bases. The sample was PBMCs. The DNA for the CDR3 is TGTGCCAGCAGCGTTACAGGGGGAGGTGACGAGCAGTACGTC. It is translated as CASSVTGGGDEQYV.